This T cell receptor (beta chain) stems from a study of Ad26.COV2.S vaccination and SARS-CoV-2 variants. Turning to the study itself: Doses of Ad26.COV2.S were injected into muscle once or twice, 56 days apart.

CDR3 length: 15 amino acids. The germline gives CDR1 KGHDR, CDR2 SFDVKD. V lost 8 bases to trimming and J lost 5 bases; unmatched junction nucleotides: 7. Treatment of the sample: around 19 received Ad26.COV2.S at low or high dose, single or two shots; a few received placebo; per-sample allocation not given. After the first vaccine or placebo injection, samples were drawn on day 63. The sample holds a few counts of this clone. Its antigen remains unidentified. TCRdb's copy holds only in-frame clones and misses some; the assay was immunoSEQ multiplex PCR. Here the sample spans about 350,000 clones, 65% to 90% being singletons. Overall study results and limits: Comparable non-spike TCR breadth was observed in vaccine and placebo recipients. It is possible that the TCR breadth and depth analyses underestimated the total T cell responses.

The chain couples TRBV24-1 to TRBJ2-2; 10 bases map to TRBD2. The specimen comprised peripheral blood, sampled in a trial of Ad26.COV2.S vaccine versus placebo. The receptor's source is a person aged 18-60 years who received the Ad26.COV2.S COVID-19 vaccine or a placebo. CDR3 region: CATMSGRDETGELFF. In DNA form, the CDR3 reads TGTGCCACCATGAGCGGGAGGGACGAGACCGGGGAGCTGTTTTTT.